This entry concerns a single TCR beta chain. The antigen is undetermined. The use of a sample-barcoded 5' primer and a J-beta primer mix characterized a second PCR of roughly 6 to 11 cycles. One entry per CDR3 protein results from TCRdb running MiXCR on the 5' RACE reads. The sample comprises over 550,000 distinct CDR3 sequences, approximately 30% of which are singletons, and approximately 15% rests with the top ten. The source of the sample is a study of blood T cells in healthy people across ages. Trimming stripped 11 bases from V and 4 bases from J, with 24 bases between. The CDR3 length is 15 residues. Germline CDR1 reads SEHNR; CDR2 reads FQNEAQ (reference sequence). General study points: Per-million-T-cell TCR beta diversity fell roughly linearly with age. Diversity estimated from one million T cells was considered an underestimate.

The sample consisted of blood. The origin of this receptor is a woman at least 80 years old in good health. The V gene is TRBV7-9, the J gene TRBJ2-7; possibly TRBD2 for D (6 bases). CDR3 sequence (DNA): TGTGCCGCCTCACCGGGGGATTTCCGGGTATACGAGCAGTACTTC. Encoded protein: CAASPGDFRVYEQYF.